Presented here are 25 T cell receptor beta chains from one specimen sequenced in a study of OX40 agonist ivuxolimab in advanced cancers. Sequenced by immunoSEQ multiplex PCR; TCRdb stores in-frame clones only, minus some. The sample consists of tens of thousands of clones, 80% to 95% of them appearing once. The starting material was CD4+ or CD8+ T cells sorted from blood, obtained in a trial of the OX40 agonist ivuxolimab. The receptors were sampled from an adult with an advanced solid tumor such as melanoma, head and neck, liver or kidney cancer.

The V call is TRBV4-1, the J call TRBJ2-3; D is ambiguous. V was trimmed by 0 bases and J by 2 bases, leaving 6 bases between them. Germline CDR1 and CDR2: MGHRA and YSYEKL. This CDR3 is 14 amino acids long. The CDR3 DNA is TGCGCCAGCAGCCAAGATCAAATCACAGATACGCAGTATTTT. Translating it yields CASSQDQITDTQYF.

The chain recombines TRBV27 with TRBJ1-5; D ambiguous. The V end was cut by 1 base, the J end by 7 bases, with 8 bases between. The CDR3 sequence is 13 residues long. The germline V gene has CDR1 MNHEY and CDR2 SMNVEV (reference sequence). The CDR3 coding sequence is TGTGCCAGCAGTTTATATGGGTCGCAGCCCCAGCATTTT. Its protein is CASSLYGSQPQHF.

The rearrangement uses TRBV27 and TRBJ2-1, with D possibly being TRBD1 (5 bases). This CDR3 comprises 13 residues. Germline V gives CDR1 MNHEY, CDR2 SMNVEV (reference sequence). V was pared by 7 bases and J by 7 bases, with 14 bases between. The CDR3 sequence is CASTLRVTNEQFF. The CDR3 bases are TGTGCCAGCACTCTCAGGGTAACAAATGAGCAGTTCTTC.

This chain links TRBV7-9 with TRBJ1-5, with no clear D. CDR3 length: 15 amino acids. V dropped 1 base and J dropped 0 bases, with 7 bases sitting between them. Germline values: CDR1 SEHNR, CDR2 FQNEAQ (reference sequence). CDR3 DNA sequence: TGTGCCAGCAGCTTAGGACTTGGTAGCAATCAGCCCCAGCATTTT. It specifies CASSLGLGSNQPQHF. Looking up the rest from reference TRBV7-9 and TRBJ1-5 gives the full variable domain: DTGVSQNPRHKITKRGQNVTFRCDPISEHNRLYWYRQTLGQGPEFLTYFQNEAQLEKSRLLSDRFSAERPKGSFSTLEIQRTEQGDSAMYLCASSLGLGSNQPQHFGDGTRLSIL.

The CDR3 reads CASEQETQYF. The DNA for the CDR3 is TGTGCCAGCGAACAAGAGACCCAGTACTTC. J is TRBJ2-5 and V is TRBV25-1; D remains ambiguous. V was pared by 8 bases and J by 2 bases, with 3 bases between. The CDR3 is 10 amino acids. Looked up from germline, CDR1 is MGHDK and CDR2 is SYGVNS.

This clone has just one count. The CDR3 protein is CSIRTGGGYGYTF. The CDR3, as DNA: TGCAGCATACGGACAGGGGGCGGCTATGGCTACACCTTC. The rearrangement joins TRBV29-1 to TRBJ1-2; 11 bases match TRBD1. Germline lookup yields CDR1 SQVTM and CDR2 ANQGSEA. CDR3 length: 13 residues. The V and J ends lost 8 bases and 4 bases, in that order; junction bases with no gene match: 6.

The chain joins TRBV4-3 to TRBJ1-2; the D gene is possibly TRBD1 (6 bases). The length of the CDR3 is 15 residues. V lost 1 base and J lost 4, with 13 bases in between. Germline loops: CDR1 LGHNA, CDR2 YSLEER. The CDR3, as DNA: TGCGCCAGCAGCCAAGTTCCCGTCAGGGGCTATGGCTACACCTTC. Protein sequence: CASSQVPVRGYGYTF.

The chain links TRBV6-6 to TRBJ1-5; TRBD1 matches at 8 bases. The CDR3 consists of 15 residues. The junction had 6 bases not matched to a gene; V was cut back by 8 bases and J by 0 bases. From germline, CDR1 is MNHNY and CDR2 SVGAGI (reference sequence). Written as DNA, the CDR3 is TGTGCCAGCTGCTCAGACAGGGGTAGCAATCAGCCCCAGCATTTT. Translation gives CASCSDRGSNQPQHF.

The chain carries TRBV27 and TRBJ1-2; D is perhaps TRBD1 (6 bases). The CDR3 totals 14 residues. The germline CDR1 and CDR2 sequences are MNHEY and SMNVEV (reference sequence). Trimming stripped 0 bases from V and 8 bases from J, with 13 bases between. The CDR3 loop is CASSLSGQGMGYTF. The CDR3 coding sequence is TGTGCCAGCAGTTTATCCGGCCAGGGGATGGGCTACACCTTC.

The chain combines TRBV5-6 with TRBJ2-3; D might be TRBD2 (6 bases). The CDR3 length is 16 residues. CDR1 and CDR2 from the germline V gene are SGHDT and YYEEEE. V lost 9 bases and J 2 bases, leaving 22 bases between the germline ends. The DNA for the CDR3 is TGTGCCACCAGAATACACCGGGACTCCTACACAGATACGCAGTATTTT. It encodes CATRIHRDSYTDTQYF.

This sequence joins TRBV25-1 and TRBJ1-2; 8 bases map to TRBD1. Germline V gene data show CDR1 as MGHDK and CDR2 as SYGVNS. The CDR3 is 15 amino acids. J gave up 2 bases and V 10 bases, and 12 bases lay outside the gene matches. CDR3 residues: CATGAGTGSNYGYTF. The DNA of the CDR3 is TGTGCCACCGGGGCCGGGACAGGAAGCAACTATGGCTACACCTTC.

The rearrangement joins TRBV7-8 to TRBJ2-2; D may be TRBD1 (6 bases). V was trimmed by 6 bases and J by 4 bases, leaving 18 bases between them. The CDR3 has 16 amino acids. Germline values: CDR1 SGHVS, CDR2 FQNEAQ. The CDR3 DNA follows: TGTGCCAGCAGGTATCAACCGGGACAACTCACCGGGGAGCTGTTTTTT. It specifies CASRYQPGQLTGELFF.

This clone was observed a single time. For the CDR3, the DNA is TGTGCCAGCAGCATGCTAGCGCCGTACGAGCAGTACGTC. This encodes CASSMLAPYEQYV. The genes are TRBV7-9 and TRBJ2-7, with a tentative D call TRBD2 (6 bases). V lost 5 bases and J 4 bases, leaving 12 bases between the germline ends. CDR1 SEHNR and CDR2 FQNEAQ come from the germline V gene (reference sequence). The CDR3 extends over 13 amino acids.

The genes are TRBV13 and TRBJ2-2; D uncertain. Trimming shortened V by 0 bases and J by 7 bases, and 6 bases separated the two germline ends. Germline CDR1 reads PRHDT; CDR2 reads FYEKMQ (reference sequence). This CDR3 comprises 13 residues. The CDR3 sequence: CASSLGQFGELFF. The CDR3 DNA is TGTGCCAGCAGCTTAGGACAATTCGGGGAGCTGTTTTTT.

In this sample, this clone turned up a few times. CDR3 residues: CASSLPGVYGYTF. Here the CDR3 DNA reads TGTGCCAGCAGCTTACCCGGGGTATATGGCTACACCTTC. The V and J genes are TRBV11-2 and TRBJ1-2; D is undetermined. This CDR3 contains 13 residues. Trimming removed 2 bases from V and 5 bases from J, with 9 bases in between. The germline gives CDR1 SGHAT, CDR2 FQNNGV.

The gene calls are TRBV19 and TRBJ1-5; perhaps TRBD1 as D (6 bases). V was pared by 5 bases and J by 0 bases, with 14 bases between. This CDR3 region has 16 residues. The germline CDR1 and CDR2 sequences are LNHDA and SQIVND (reference sequence). CDR3 in amino acids: CASSPRTDDSNQPQHF. The DNA for the CDR3 is TGTGCCAGTAGTCCTCGGACAGACGATAGCAATCAGCCCCAGCATTTT.

The CDR3 spells CASSRGTNSNQPQHF. The CDR3 DNA follows: TGTGCCAGCAGCCGCGGGACAAATAGCAATCAGCCCCAGCATTTT. V is TRBV6-5 and J is TRBJ1-5; maybe TRBD1 (6 bases). Germline CDR1 is MNHEY and CDR2 is SVGAGI. CDR3 size: 15 residues. Trimming took off 6 bases at V and 0 bases at J, with 12 bases between the two ends.

This clone has a handful of counts. The rearrangement joins TRBV11-2 to TRBJ2-1; D is undetermined. In germline, CDR1 is SGHAT, CDR2 FQNNGV. Trimming shortened V by 3 bases and J by 8 bases, and 5 bases separated the two germline ends. The CDR3 contains 11 residues. CDR3 sequence (DNA): TGTGCCAGCAGCTTGATGTATGAGCAGTTCTTC. It codes for CASSLMYEQFF. Using reference TRBV11-2 and TRBJ2-1 for the parts outside the CDR3, the full variable domain is EAGVAQSPRYKIIEKRQSVAFWCNPISGHATLYWYQQILGQGPKLLIQFQNNGVVDDSQLPKDRFSAERLKGVDSTLKIQPAKLEDSAVYLCASSLMYEQFFGPGTRLTVL.

This chain links TRBV6-5 with TRBJ2-3; the D gene is possibly TRBD1 (6 bases). The ends were cut back, 8 bases at V and 0 bases at J, with 15 bases in the middle. This CDR3 region has 15 residues. The V gene's germline CDR1 is MNHEY and CDR2 SVGAGI. The chain's CDR3 is CASRKGVTSTDTQYF. The CDR3 nucleotides read TGTGCCAGCCGCAAGGGGGTAACTAGCACAGATACGCAGTATTTT.

This clone was recorded once. The rearrangement joins TRBV19 to TRBJ2-7; 8 bases align to TRBD1. V was clipped by 6 bases and J by 4 bases; unmatched bases: 5. This CDR3 region has 13 residues. Germline V gene sequence: CDR1 LNHDA, CDR2 SQIVND (reference sequence). Here the CDR3 reads CASSLDRGYEQYF. The DNA of the CDR3 is TGTGCCAGTAGCCTTGACAGGGGTTACGAGCAGTACTTC. The variable domain in full, with the rest retrieved from reference TRBV19 and TRBJ2-7, is DGGITQSPKYLFRKEGQNVTLSCEQNLNHDAMYWYRQDPGQGLRLIYYSQIVNDFQKGDIAEGYSVSREKKESFPLTVTSAQKNPTAFYLCASSLDRGYEQYFGPGTRLTVT.

This clone was recorded only once. The chain combines TRBV14 with TRBJ2-1, with D unresolved. Germline lookup yields CDR1 SGHDN and CDR2 FVKESK. The CDR3 has 12 amino acids. Deletions cut 3 bases from V and 0 bases from J, with 0 bases between. The CDR3 bases are TGTGCCAGCAGCCACTCCTACAATGAGCAGTTCTTC. Its protein is CASSHSYNEQFF.

The chain employs TRBV4-1 and TRBJ1-5, with D perhaps TRBD1 (5 bases). Trimming removed 4 bases from V and 6 bases from J, with 13 bases in between. Germline V gene lookup returns CDR1 MGHRA and CDR2 YSYEKL. This CDR3 spans 14 amino acids. This chain's CDR3 is CASSLPGVGQPQHF. The CDR3 DNA follows: TGCGCCAGCAGCCTCCCGGGGGTCGGTCAGCCCCAGCATTTT.

The chain uses TRBV28 and TRBJ2-1, with TRBD2 matching over 10 bases. Looked up from germline, CDR1 is MDHEN and CDR2 is SYDVKM. The CDR3 has 14 amino acids. V shed 2 bases, J shed 9 bases, and the junction held 4 bases outside the gene matches. The CDR3 sequence is CASSLSGGALEQFF. CDR3 DNA sequence: TGTGCCAGCAGTTTAAGCGGGGGGGCCCTTGAGCAGTTCTTC. Looking up the rest from reference TRBV28 and TRBJ2-1 gives the full variable domain: DVKVTQSSRYLVKRTGEKVFLECVQDMDHENMFWYRQDPGLGLRLIYFSYDVKMKEKGDIPEGYSVSREKKERFSLILESASTNQTSMYLCASSLSGGALEQFFGPGTRLTVL.

The rearrangement joins TRBV5-1 to TRBJ1-1; D uncertain. V was trimmed by 2 bases and J by 6 bases, leaving 5 bases between them. The CDR3 spans 11 residues. The germline V gene has CDR1 SGHRS and CDR2 YFSETQ. Here the CDR3 DNA reads TGCGCCAGCAGCTTTGGTCCTGAAGCTTTCTTT. Its protein is CASSFGPEAFF.

This chain joins TRBV7-6 and TRBJ2-1; D is uncertain. CDR1 is SGHVS, CDR2 FNYEAQ, per germline. The CDR3 contains 13 residues. V lost 1 base, J lost 6 bases, and 7 bases lay in between. Here the CDR3 reads CASSLGASNEQFF. The CDR3 DNA reads TGTGCCAGCAGCTTAGGGGCTAGCAATGAGCAGTTCTTC.